The table lists the clone carrying this TCR beta chain with many counts. Its antigen is still unknown. MiXCR was run by TCRdb on the reads, yielding one entry per CDR3 protein. The data contain roughly 230,000 distinct CDR3 sequences, around 6.4% of them singletons. These data come from a study of T cell repertoires in cytomegalovirus infection. Overall study context: Public TCR beta signatures provided an indication of both CMV infection and a matching HLA type.

General study points: Based on cumulative public TCR beta family frequency, carriers of CMV plus the relevant HLA were identified. Predominance within the ex vivo response was attributable to HLA-C-restricted CMV-specific TCR beta clonotypes.

Germline CDR1 MNHNY, CDR2 SVGAGI (reference sequence). J was trimmed by 3 bases and V by 0 bases; bases with no gene match: 8. The CDR3 is 17 residues long. The chain carries TRBV6-6 and TRBJ2-7, with 10 bases aligning to TRBD2. This clonotype originated in a human donor in good health (CMV status not recorded). Some clones in this sample may be carry-over from other donors' samples. The sequenced sample was PBMCs. The CDR3 sequence is CASSYSKETSGYYEQYF. The CDR3 region has the DNA TGTGCCAGCAGTTACTCGAAAGAGACTAGCGGGTACTACGAGCAGTACTTC.